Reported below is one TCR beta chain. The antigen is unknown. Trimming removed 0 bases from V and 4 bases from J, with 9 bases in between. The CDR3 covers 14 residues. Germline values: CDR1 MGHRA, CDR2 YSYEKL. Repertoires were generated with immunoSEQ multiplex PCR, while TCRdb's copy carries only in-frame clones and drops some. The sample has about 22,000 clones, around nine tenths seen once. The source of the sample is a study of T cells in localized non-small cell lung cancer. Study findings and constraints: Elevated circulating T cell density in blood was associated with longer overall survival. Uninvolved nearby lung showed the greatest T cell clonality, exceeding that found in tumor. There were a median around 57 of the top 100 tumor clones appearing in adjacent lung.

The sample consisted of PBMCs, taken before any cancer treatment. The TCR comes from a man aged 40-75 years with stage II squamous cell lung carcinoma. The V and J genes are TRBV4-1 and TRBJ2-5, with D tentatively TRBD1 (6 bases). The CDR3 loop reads CASSQDSTGETQYF. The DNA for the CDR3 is TGCGCCAGCAGCCAAGATTCGACAGGAGAGACCCAGTACTTC.